This T cell receptor beta chain derives from a study of CD8 T cells in ankylosing spondylitis. CDR1 and CDR2 from the germline V gene are MNHEY and SMNVEV (reference sequence). V shed 6 bases, J shed 4 bases, and the junction held 6 bases outside the gene matches. The CDR3 is made up of 14 amino acids. MiXCR was run by TCRdb on the 5' RACE reads, yielding one entry per CDR3 protein. The sample lists about 360,000 distinct CDR3 sequences, approximately 22% occurring once. This chain joins TRBV27 and TRBJ2-7, with 10 bases identical to TRBD1. The sequencing sample was made of blood, either unsorted or a sorted T cell fraction (not recorded which). This TCR was recovered from a male donor with ankylosing spondylitis or in good health (not recorded which). The CDR3 here is CASRRGTGAYEQYF. The CDR3 DNA sequence: TGTGCCAGCAGGCGCGGGACAGGGGCTTACGAGCAGTACTTC.